These 17 T cell receptor beta chains came from one sample sequenced in a study of tissue T cells after allogeneic stem cell transplantation. Method: immunoSEQ multiplex PCR; TCRdb's copy keeps in-frame clones and lacks some. The table shows some 2,500 clones, with around 72% occurring only once. Enrolled prospectively were adult allogeneic hematopoietic cell transplant recipients whose graft-versus-host disease was steroid-refractory. This material consisted of colon tissue, taken at autopsy. These receptors came from a male patient over 55 with steroid-refractory graft-versus-host disease after an allogeneic stem cell transplant. Part of the T cells may come from the graft donor.

V usage is TRBV14 and J usage is TRBJ2-1; perhaps TRBD2 as D (6 bases). Between the trimmed V and J ends, which lost 4 bases and 1 base, there was a span of 11 bases. This CDR3 comprises 15 residues. Germline V lookup: CDR1 SGHDN, CDR2 FVKESK. In DNA, the CDR3 is TGTGCCAGCAGCCGTCCAGGGAGGTCCTACAATGAGCAGTTCTTC. The encoded protein is CASSRPGRSYNEQFF.

The chain combines TRBV7-6 with TRBJ2-1, with TRBD2 matching over 10 bases. This CDR3 region has 18 residues. Germline-derived CDR1 and CDR2 are SGHVS and FNYEAQ. V lost 4 bases to trimming and J lost 1 base; unmatched junction nucleotides: 10. The CDR3 DNA reads as TGTGCCAGCAGCTCTGGTCTTCTAGCGGGGGATTCCTACAATGAGCAGTTCTTC. Its translation: CASSSGLLAGDSYNEQFF.

There are a few counts of this clone. The chain is built from TRBV6-5 and TRBJ1-2; D is possibly TRBD1 (5 bases). The V gene's germline CDR1 is MNHEY and CDR2 SVGAGI. Trimming left V 7 bases short and J 6 bases short, with 15 bases between. The CDR3 loop spans 13 amino acids. DNA of the CDR3: TGTGCCAGCACCCGGGGGAGGTGGGATGGCTACACCTTC. Its translation: CASTRGRWDGYTF.

The chain joins TRBV2 to TRBJ1-1; possible D gene TRBD1, 6 bases. V shed 7 bases and J shed 6 bases, with 12 bases lying between them. The CDR3 covers 12 residues. Germline V gene data show CDR1 as SNHLY and CDR2 as FYNNEI. CDR3 in DNA: TGTGCCAGCACCTCACAGGGCCCTGAAGCTTTCTTT. This encodes CASTSQGPEAFF.

V is TRBV27 and J is TRBJ1-3, with a possible D match to TRBD1 (6 bases). V was shortened by 6 bases and J by 0 bases, with 12 bases between the two germline ends. Germline V CDR1 and CDR2: MNHEY, SMNVEV (reference sequence). CDR3 length equals 15 residues. The CDR3 coding sequence is TGTGCCAGCAGCCGAACAGGGTTCTCTGGAAACACCATATATTTT. Its translation: CASSRTGFSGNTIYF.

This clone has just one count. V is TRBV5-6 and J is TRBJ2-1; TRBD2 is a possible D gene (6 bases). The germline V gene has CDR1 SGHDT and CDR2 YYEEEE. V was shortened by 0 bases and J by 4 bases, with 17 bases between the two germline ends. The CDR3 is 17 amino acids. In nucleotides, the CDR3 is TGTGCCAGCAGCTTGGCAGTTGGGGGGAGTGCGTACAATGAGCAGTTCTTC. Protein: CASSLAVGGSAYNEQFF.

CDR3 amino acids: CASSLWGSQGASGRTEAFF. CDR3 in DNA: TGTGCCAGCAGCCTATGGGGTTCCCAGGGGGCGAGCGGGAGGACTGAAGCTTTCTTT. V gene TRBV14 combines with J gene TRBJ1-1; 8 bases match TRBD1. Germline values: CDR1 SGHDN, CDR2 FVKESK. The CDR3 consists of 19 residues. The V gene end was trimmed by 4 bases and the J gene end by 5 bases; junction bases not matched to a gene: 21.

The J gene is TRBJ1-2, the V gene TRBV20-1, with D hard to call. In germline, CDR1 is DFQATT, CDR2 SNEGSKA (reference sequence). The CDR3 is made up of 11 amino acids. V was pared by 3 bases and J by 10 bases, with 12 bases between. The CDR3 bases are TGCAGTGCTAGTGTGGGTTCCCACTACACCTTC. Amino acids: CSASVGSHYTF.

The chain carries TRBV19 and TRBJ1-1, with D possibly being TRBD1 (6 bases). Germline-derived CDR1 and CDR2 are LNHDA and SQIVND (reference sequence). Trimming pared 6 bases from V and 1 base from J, leaving 15 bases between. This CDR3 region has 15 residues. This CDR3 reads CASREGGGENTEAFF. The CDR3, as DNA: TGTGCCAGTAGAGAGGGGGGTGGGGAGAACACTGAAGCTTTCTTT. The full variable domain, with the rest looked up from reference TRBV19 and TRBJ1-1, is DGGITQSPKYLFRKEGQNVTLSCEQNLNHDAMYWYRQDPGQGLRLIYYSQIVNDFQKGDIAEGYSVSREKKESFPLTVTSAQKNPTAFYLCASREGGGENTEAFFGQGTRLTVV.

CDR3 in amino acids: CSVEGRSYNEQFF. Written as DNA, the CDR3 is TGCAGCGTTGAAGGGCGTTCCTACAATGAGCAGTTCTTC. The gene calls are TRBV29-1 and TRBJ2-1; no reliable D call. V lost 1 base to trimming and J lost 1 base, with 5 bases between them. Germline lookup yields CDR1 SQVTM and CDR2 ANQGSEA. The CDR3 runs 13 residues.

V usage is TRBV12-5 and J usage is TRBJ1-1; D is unresolved. Looked up from germline, CDR1 is LGHNT and CDR2 is FRNRAP. V gave up 6 bases and J gave up 4 bases, with 9 bases separating them. The length of the CDR3 is 12 residues. Here the CDR3 reads CASGPEGTEAFF. CDR3 nucleotides: TGTGCTAGTGGCCCGGAGGGCACTGAAGCTTTCTTT.

The V call is TRBV11-2, the J call TRBJ2-7; D call uncertain. The germline V gene has CDR1 SGHAT and CDR2 FQNNGV. There are 12 residues in the CDR3. The ends were cut back, 4 bases at V and 3 bases at J, with 7 bases in the middle. CDR3 loop: CASSSLDYEQYF. The CDR3, as DNA: TGTGCCAGCAGCTCCTTAGACTACGAGCAGTACTTC.

The genes are TRBV19 and TRBJ1-3, with TRBD1 identical over 8 bases. The CDR3 has 15 amino acids. J lost 4 bases, V lost 3 bases, and 5 bases had no gene match. Germline-derived CDR1 and CDR2 are LNHDA and SQIVND (reference sequence). The CDR3 DNA reads TGTGCCAGTAGTATCCAGGGGGCGCGGGGAAACACCATATATTTT. It specifies CASSIQGARGNTIYF. Together with reference TRBV19 and TRBJ1-3, the CDR3 gives the full variable domain: DGGITQSPKYLFRKEGQNVTLSCEQNLNHDAMYWYRQDPGQGLRLIYYSQIVNDFQKGDIAEGYSVSREKKESFPLTVTSAQKNPTAFYLCASSIQGARGNTIYFGEGSWLTVV.

J is TRBJ2-1 and V is TRBV11-3; possible D gene TRBD2, 5 bases. There are 15 residues in the CDR3. Germline CDR1 reads SGHNT; CDR2 reads YENEEA. V lost 1 base and J lost 4, with 11 bases in between. This CDR3 is CASSLGGGAYNEQFF. For the CDR3, the DNA is TGTGCCAGCAGCTTAGGAGGAGGAGCTTACAATGAGCAGTTCTTC.

The chain carries TRBV15 and TRBJ1-1, with 9 bases that match TRBD1. The CDR3 has 17 residues. With 0 bases clipped from V and 0 bases from J, the junction kept 5 bases outside the gene matches. Germline loops: CDR1 LNHNV, CDR2 YYDKDF (reference sequence). In DNA form, the CDR3 reads TGTGCCACCAGCAGAGATCGACAGGGGGGCATGAACACTGAAGCTTTCTTT. Translated: CATSRDRQGGMNTEAFF.

J is TRBJ1-6 and V is TRBV30, with a weak D call TRBD1 (6 bases). From germline, CDR1 is GTSNPN and CDR2 SVGIG (reference sequence). Between the trimmed V and J ends, which lost 5 bases and 6 bases, there was a span of 8 bases. This CDR3 is 12 amino acids long. The CDR3: CAWRQVNSPLHF. CDR3 in DNA: TGTGCCTGGCGACAGGTTAATTCACCCCTCCACTTT.

The V call is TRBV9, the J call TRBJ2-1; the D gene is possibly TRBD1 (5 bases). Looked up from germline, CDR1 is SGDLS and CDR2 is YYNGEE. The CDR3 length is 12 residues. V was clipped by 5 bases and J by 7 bases, with 10 bases between them. The DNA for the CDR3 is TGTGCCAGCAGTCGAAACAGGAATGAGCAGTTCTTC. Protein product: CASSRNRNEQFF.